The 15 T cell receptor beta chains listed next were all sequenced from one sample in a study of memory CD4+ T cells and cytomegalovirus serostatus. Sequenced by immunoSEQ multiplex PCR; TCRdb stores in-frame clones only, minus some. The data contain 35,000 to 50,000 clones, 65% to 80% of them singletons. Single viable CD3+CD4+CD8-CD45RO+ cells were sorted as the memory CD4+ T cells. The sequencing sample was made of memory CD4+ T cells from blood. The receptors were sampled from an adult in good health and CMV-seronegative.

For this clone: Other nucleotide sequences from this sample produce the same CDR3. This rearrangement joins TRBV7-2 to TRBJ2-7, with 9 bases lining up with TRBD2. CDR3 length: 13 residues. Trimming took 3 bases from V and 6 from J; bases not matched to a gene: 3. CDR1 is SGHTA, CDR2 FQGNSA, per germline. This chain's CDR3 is CASSFGTSSEQYF. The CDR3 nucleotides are TGTGCCAGCAGCTTCGGGACTAGCTCCGAGCAGTACTTC.

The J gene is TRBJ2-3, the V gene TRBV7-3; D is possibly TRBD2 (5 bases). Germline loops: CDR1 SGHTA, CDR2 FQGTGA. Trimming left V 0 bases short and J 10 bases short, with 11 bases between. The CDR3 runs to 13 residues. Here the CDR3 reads CASSLTELGAQYF. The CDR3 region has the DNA TGTGCCAGCAGCTTAACAGAACTAGGTGCGCAGTATTTT.

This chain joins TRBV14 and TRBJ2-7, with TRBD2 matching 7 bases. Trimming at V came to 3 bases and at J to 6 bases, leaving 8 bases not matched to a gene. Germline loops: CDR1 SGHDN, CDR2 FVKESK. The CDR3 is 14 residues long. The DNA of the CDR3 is TGTGCCAGCAGCCAGTGGCAGCGGGGAGCCGAGCAGTACTTC. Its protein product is CASSQWQRGAEQYF.

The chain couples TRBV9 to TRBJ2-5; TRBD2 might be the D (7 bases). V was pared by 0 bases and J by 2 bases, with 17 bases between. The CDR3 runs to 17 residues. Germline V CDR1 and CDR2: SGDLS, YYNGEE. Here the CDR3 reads CASSVGPGGPPQETQYF. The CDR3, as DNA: TGTGCCAGCAGCGTAGGCCCCGGGGGGCCCCCACAAGAGACCCAGTACTTC.

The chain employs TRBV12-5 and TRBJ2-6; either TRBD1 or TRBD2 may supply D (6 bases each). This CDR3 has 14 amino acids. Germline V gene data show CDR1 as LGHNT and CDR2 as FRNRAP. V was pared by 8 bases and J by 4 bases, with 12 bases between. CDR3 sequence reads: CASFRGDGANVLTF. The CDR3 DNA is TGTGCTAGTTTTAGGGGGGACGGGGCCAACGTCCTGACTTTC.

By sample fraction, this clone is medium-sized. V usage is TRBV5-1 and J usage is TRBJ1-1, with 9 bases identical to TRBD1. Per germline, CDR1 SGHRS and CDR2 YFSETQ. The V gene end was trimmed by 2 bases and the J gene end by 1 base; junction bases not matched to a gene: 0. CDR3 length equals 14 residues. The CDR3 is CASSLQGANTEAFF. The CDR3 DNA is TGCGCCAGCAGCTTACAGGGGGCGAACACTGAAGCTTTCTTT.

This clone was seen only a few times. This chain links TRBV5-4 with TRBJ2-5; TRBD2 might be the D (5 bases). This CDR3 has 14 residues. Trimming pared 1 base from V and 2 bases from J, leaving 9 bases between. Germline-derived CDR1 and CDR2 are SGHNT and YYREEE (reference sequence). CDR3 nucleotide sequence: TGTGCCAGCAGCTTGTTTGGACTTCAAGAGACCCAGTACTTC. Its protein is CASSLFGLQETQYF.

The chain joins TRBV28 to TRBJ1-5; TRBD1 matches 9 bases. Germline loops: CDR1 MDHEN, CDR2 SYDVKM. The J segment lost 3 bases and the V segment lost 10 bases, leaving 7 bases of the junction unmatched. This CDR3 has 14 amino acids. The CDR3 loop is CATRDRDFNQPQHF. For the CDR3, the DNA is TGTGCCACCCGGGACAGGGACTTCAATCAGCCCCAGCATTTT.

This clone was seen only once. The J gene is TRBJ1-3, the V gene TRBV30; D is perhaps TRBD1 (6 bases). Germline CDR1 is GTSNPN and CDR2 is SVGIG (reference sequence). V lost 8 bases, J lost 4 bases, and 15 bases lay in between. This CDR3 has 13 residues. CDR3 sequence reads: CALGRTAGNTIYF. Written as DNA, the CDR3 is TGTGCCCTAGGAAGGACAGCCGGAAACACCATATATTTT.

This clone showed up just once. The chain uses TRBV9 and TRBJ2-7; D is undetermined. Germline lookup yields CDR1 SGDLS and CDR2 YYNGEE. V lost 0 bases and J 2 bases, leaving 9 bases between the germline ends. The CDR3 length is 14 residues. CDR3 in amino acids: CASSVESLPYEQYF. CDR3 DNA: TGTGCCAGCAGCGTAGAATCTCTGCCCTACGAGCAGTACTTC.

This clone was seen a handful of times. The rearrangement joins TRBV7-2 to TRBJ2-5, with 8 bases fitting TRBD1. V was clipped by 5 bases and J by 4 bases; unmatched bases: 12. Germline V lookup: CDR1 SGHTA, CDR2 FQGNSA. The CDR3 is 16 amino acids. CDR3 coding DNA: TGTGCCAGCAGCCTGGGGGGTTCAGGGACAGGAGAGACCCAGTACTTC. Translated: CASSLGGSGTGETQYF.

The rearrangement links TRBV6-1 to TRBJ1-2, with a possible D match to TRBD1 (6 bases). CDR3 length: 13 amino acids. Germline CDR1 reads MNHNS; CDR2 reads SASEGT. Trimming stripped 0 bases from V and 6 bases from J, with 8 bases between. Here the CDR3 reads CASSEAYRDGYTF. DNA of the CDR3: TGTGCCAGCAGTGAAGCGTACAGGGATGGCTACACCTTC.

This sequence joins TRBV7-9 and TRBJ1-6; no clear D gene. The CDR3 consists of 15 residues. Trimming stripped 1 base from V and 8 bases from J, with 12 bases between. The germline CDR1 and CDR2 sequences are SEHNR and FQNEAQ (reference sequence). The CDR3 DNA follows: TGTGCCAGCAGCTTAGGAGGTATTTGGGATTCACCCCTCCACTTT. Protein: CASSLGGIWDSPLHF.

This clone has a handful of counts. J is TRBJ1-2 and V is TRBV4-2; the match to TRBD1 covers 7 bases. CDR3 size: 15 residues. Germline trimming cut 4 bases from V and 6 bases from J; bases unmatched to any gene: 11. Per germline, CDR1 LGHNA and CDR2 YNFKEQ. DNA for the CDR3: TGTGCCAGCAGCCGACTTGTGGGGACAGCGGATGGCTACACCTTC. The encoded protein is CASSRLVGTADGYTF.

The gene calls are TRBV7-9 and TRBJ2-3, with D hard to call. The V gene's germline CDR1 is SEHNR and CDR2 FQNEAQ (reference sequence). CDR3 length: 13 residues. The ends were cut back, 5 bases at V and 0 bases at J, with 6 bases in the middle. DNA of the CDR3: TGTGCCAGCAGCCTATTTAGCACAGATACGCAGTATTTT. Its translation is CASSLFSTDTQYF.